The 26 T cell receptor beta chains below were found in one sample sequenced in a study of glioma-infiltrating T cells. TCR alpha and beta CDR3 regions were amplified from RNA using iRepertoire nested multiplex PCR. TCRdb reprocessed the multiplex PCR reads with MiXCR, giving one entry per CDR3 protein. Among around 90,000 distinct CDR3 sequences listed, 35% to 45% were seen once. Sequenced: glioma tissue, nonneoplastic brain tissue, or PBMCs (not recorded which). Source of these receptors: a human donor with low-grade glioma or glioblastoma, undergoing nonglioma brain surgery, or in good health (not recorded which).

The V gene is TRBV6-2 or TRBV6-3, the J gene TRBJ2-7; D gene ambiguous. This CDR3 comprises 13 residues. The V end was cut by 5 bases, the J end by 5 bases, with 13 bases between. Germline lookup yields CDR1 MNHEY and CDR2 SVGEGT. The CDR3 region has the DNA TGTGCCAGCAGTGATGGTCGGCACAACGAGCAGTACTTC. Translating it yields CASSDGRHNEQYF.

Regarding this clonotype: Just one base apart from a much larger clone, this may be a read error. The rearrangement uses TRBV19 and TRBJ1-5; D is unclear. CDR1 and CDR2 (germline): LNHDA, SQIVND (reference sequence). This CDR3 spans 16 amino acids. CDR3 sequence: CASSTPNTSPNQPKHF. For the CDR3, the DNA is TGTGCCAGTAGTACCCCCAACACCAGCCCCAATCAGCCCAAGCATTTT.

The table lists this clonotype with many counts. The genes are TRBV3-1 and TRBJ2-3; D is ambiguous. The germline V gene encodes CDR1 LGHDT and CDR2 YNNKEL (reference sequence). The CDR3 is made up of 13 amino acids. V was trimmed by 1 base and J by 6 bases, leaving 8 bases between them. CDR3 coding DNA: TGTGCCAGCAGCCAAGTAAGGGTTGATACGCAGTATTTT. It codes for CASSQVRVDTQYF.

The rearrangement joins TRBV30 to TRBJ2-2, with D unclear. The CDR3 extends over 11 amino acids. The ends were cut back, 2 bases at V and 4 bases at J, with 2 bases in the middle. In germline, CDR1 is GTSNPN, CDR2 SVGIG (reference sequence). The CDR3 reads CAWSFTGELFF. DNA of the CDR3: TGTGCCTGGAGTTTCACCGGGGAGCTGTTTTTT.

The rearrangement links TRBV5-1 to TRBJ2-5; 11 bases align to TRBD2. This CDR3 region has 17 residues. Trimming cost V 4 bases and J 5 bases; bases outside gene matches: 13. CDR1 is SGHRS, CDR2 YFSETQ, per germline. The CDR3 nucleotides read TGCGCCAGCAGCCCGGGACTAGCGGCTACTATTGGGGAGACCCAGTACTTC. It codes for CASSPGLAATIGETQYF.

This clonotype was detected many times. V gene TRBV7-6 combines with J gene TRBJ2-1; no definite D call. The CDR3 spans 12 residues. The V gene lost 5 bases and the J gene lost 8 bases, with 10 bases spanning the gap. Germline values: CDR1 SGHVS, CDR2 FNYEAQ. CDR3 sequence (DNA): TGTGCCAGCAGCCCCTTAAGCTATGAGCAGTTCTTC. Its translation is CASSPLSYEQFF.

The sample holds many counts of this clonotype. This chain's CDR3 is CAISELSDTQYF. The CDR3 nucleotides read TGTGCCATCAGTGAGTTGTCAGATACGCAGTATTTT. V gene TRBV10-3 combines with J gene TRBJ2-3; unclear D gene. Germline CDR1 ENHRY, CDR2 SYGVKD. This CDR3 has 12 amino acids. The ends were cut back, 1 base at V and 4 bases at J, with 3 bases in the middle.

This chain links TRBV4-1 with TRBJ2-1; no reliable D call. Trimming took off 2 bases at V and 8 bases at J, with 10 bases between the two ends. Germline CDR1 reads MGHRA; CDR2 reads YSYEKL. This CDR3 spans 13 amino acids. DNA of the CDR3: TGCGCCAGCAGCCAACTAGGCGTTGATGAGCAGTTCTTC. Its translation: CASSQLGVDEQFF.

In regard to this clonotype: The junction and the germline gene differ at one end; a read error may be behind it. The rearrangement joins TRBV6-1 to TRBJ1-1; D gene unclear. The CDR3 is 14 residues long. Germline CDR1 MNHNS, CDR2 SASEGT. Here the CDR3 reads CASSLQGFSTDAFF. The CDR3 DNA reads as TGTGCCAGCTCACTCCAAGGGTTTAGCACTGACGCTTTCTTT.

At least ten counts were recorded for this clonotype. This chain links TRBV4-1 with TRBJ1-2, with D tentatively TRBD1 (6 bases). The germline gives CDR1 MGHRA, CDR2 YSYEKL. The CDR3 is 20 residues long. V lost 1 base and J 3 bases, leaving 27 bases between the germline ends. The chain's CDR3 is CASSQVGGGQKKGKYYGYTF. In DNA, the CDR3 is TGCGCCAGCAGCCAAGTTGGGGGGGGCCAAAAAAAGGGGAAGTACTATGGCTACACCTTC.

This clonotype showed up many times. The gene calls are TRBV10-3 and TRBJ2-5, with D tentatively TRBD2 (5 bases). The CDR3 runs to 13 residues. CDR1 is ENHRY, CDR2 SYGVKD, per germline. V lost 10 bases and J lost 1, with 13 bases in between. The CDR3 here is CATQGLSQETQYF. The CDR3 DNA is TGTGCCACCCAAGGACTGTCCCAAGAGACCCAGTACTTC.

Comment on this clonotype: Mismatch with germline at one junction end may stem from a read error. V gene TRBV11-2 combines with J gene TRBJ2-2, with D perhaps TRBD2 (6 bases). Germline CDR1 reads SGHAT; CDR2 reads FQNNGV. This CDR3 has 14 residues. The CDR3 DNA reads TGCACCAGCAGCTTACGGGGGTCGGCCGGGGAGCTGTTTTTT. It specifies CTSSLRGSAGELFF.

This clonotype was recorded only once. This clone may be a read error of a much larger clone one base away. The chain is built from TRBV5-8 and TRBJ1-1; a weak D match, TRBD1 (5 bases). This CDR3 spans 16 amino acids. The germline V gene has CDR1 SGHTS and CDR2 YDEGEE. The V and J ends lost 1 base and 1 base respectively, with 14 bases between them. CDR3 loop: CASSLRYRRANTEAFF. The CDR3 DNA reads as TGTGCCAGCAGCTTGCGATACAGGAGAGCGAACACTGAAGCTTTCTTT.

Points on this clonotype: With a much larger clone just one base away, this may be a read error. The CDR3 reads CASSLWRGGQETQHF. CDR3 coding DNA: TGTGCCAGCAGTTTATGGCGGGGGGGCCAAGAGACCCAGCACTTC. The V gene is TRBV28, the J gene TRBJ2-5; 9 bases line up with TRBD2. Germline loops: CDR1 MDHEN, CDR2 SYDVKM. The CDR3 is 15 amino acids.

The chain has TRBV6-5 and TRBJ1-1; unclear D gene. The germline CDR1 and CDR2 sequences are MNHEY and SVGAGI. The CDR3 contains 14 residues. The V end lost 7 bases, the J end lost 5 bases, and 17 bases lay between the germline ends. This CDR3 reads CASIRERRKTEAFF. In DNA form, the CDR3 reads TGTGCCAGCATTAGAGAAAGGCGTAAAACTGAAGCTTTCTTT.

As concerns this clonotype: The final CDR3 position lacks the conserved phenylalanine or tryptophan, pointing to a likely read error. The DNA is left out, because the CDR3 cannot be placed on it with certainty; the CDR3 is given as TCRdb lists it. The CDR3 loop is CGAIQGAGTDRQDL. V gene TRBV20-1 combines with J gene TRBJ2-3; no DNA check was done on the table's D call, TRBD1. The CDR3 length is 14 residues, termini included. Germline CDR1 and CDR2: DFQATT and SNEGSKA (reference sequence).

A note on this clonotype: Because the CDR3 is missing its conserved closing phenylalanine or tryptophan, this is likely a read error. The chain uses TRBV6-1 and TRBJ2-5, with TRBD2 matching 11 bases. The ends lost 5 bases at V and 6 bases at J; junction bases unmatched: 14. Germline CDR1 and CDR2: MNHNS and SASEGT. The CDR3 is made up of 17 amino acids. The CDR3 bases are TGTGCCAGCAGTCCCACCCTACTAGCGGGGGCCGTCAAGACCCAGTACTTG. Amino acids: CASSPTLLAGAVKTQYL.

This clonotype was seen many times. The chain has TRBV7-2 and TRBJ2-3; 8 bases line up with TRBD1. Trimming took 5 bases from V and 4 from J; bases not matched to a gene: 5. Germline assignment: CDR1 SGHTA and CDR2 FQGNSA. This CDR3 is 14 amino acids long. The CDR3 DNA is TGTGCCAGCAGCCTAAAGACAGGGGCAGATACGCAGTATTTT. This sequence encodes CASSLKTGADTQYF.

A word on this clonotype: Given a much more abundant clone one base away, this may be a read error. Here the CDR3 omits its conserved ending phenylalanine or tryptophan, so a read error is the likely source. This rearrangement joins TRBV29-1 to TRBJ2-4; D not resolved. The CDR3 has 12 amino acids. V lost 6 bases and J lost 11, with 17 bases in between. Germline-derived CDR1 and CDR2 are SQVTM and ANQGSEA. CDR3 amino acids: CSVSQTKSFQYL. The CDR3 bases are TGCAGCGTATCCCAGACCAAATCTTTTCAGTACCTC.

This clonotype was seen many times. This chain uses TRBV6-1 with TRBJ1-6; D is ambiguous. The CDR3 runs to 12 residues. V gave up 7 bases and J gave up 7 bases, with 8 bases separating them. Germline V gene data show CDR1 as MNHNS and CDR2 as SASEGT. CDR3 nucleotides: TGTGCCAGCAATGATGGGAATTCACCCCTCCACTTT. Its protein product is CASNDGNSPLHF.

Notes on this clonotype: A much larger clone differs by one base, so this may be a read error. The gene calls are TRBV5-1 and TRBJ1-1, with unresolved D. With 5 bases removed from V and 5 bases from J, the gap between germline ends came to 19 bases. CDR3 length: 15 residues. Germline V gene sequence: CDR1 SGHRS, CDR2 YFSETQ. The CDR3 DNA sequence: TGCGCCAGCAGAGAAGCCGTCCATGGGAGGACTGAAGCTTTCTTT. This gives the protein CASREAVHGRTEAFF. The full variable domain, its missing parts supplied by reference TRBV5-1 and TRBJ1-1, is KAGVTQTPRYLIKTRGQQVTLSCSPISGHRSVSWYQQTPGQGLQFLFEYFSETQRNKGNFPGRFSGRQFSNSRSEMNVSTLELGDSALYLCASREAVHGRTEAFFGQGTRLTVV.

This clonotype was seen at least ten times. The V and J genes are TRBV10-1 and TRBJ2-1, with 9 bases matching TRBD1. Germline V lookup: CDR1 WNHNN, CDR2 SYGVQD (reference sequence). Trimming took 6 bases from V and 9 from J; bases not matched to a gene: 12. The length of the CDR3 is 15 residues. In nucleotides, the CDR3 is TGCGCCAGCAGCAGTCCCGGGACAGGGTTAACTGAGCAGTTCTTC. It is translated as CASSSPGTGLTEQFF.

This clonotype has a count of ten or more. The chain carries TRBV19 and TRBJ2-3; D unclear. With 2 bases removed from V and 0 bases from J, the gap between germline ends came to 6 bases. CDR1 and CDR2 (germline): LNHDA, SQIVND (reference sequence). CDR3 length: 14 amino acids. CDR3 region: CASSISSSTDTQYF. CDR3 bases: TGTGCCAGTAGTATAAGTAGTAGCACAGATACGCAGTATTTT.

In this sample, this clonotype turned up many times. J is TRBJ1-1 and V is TRBV28; tentatively, D is TRBD1 (5 bases). The CDR3 length is 12 residues. With 2 bases removed from V and 11 bases from J, the gap between germline ends came to 12 bases. Germline CDR1 is MDHEN and CDR2 is SYDVKM. CDR3 in amino acids: CASSLTPRDAFF. As DNA, the CDR3 is TGTGCCAGCAGTTTAACCCCGAGGGACGCTTTCTTT.

This clonotype was observed at least ten times. This sequence joins TRBV12-3 or TRBV12-4 and TRBJ2-1, with 7 bases aligning to TRBD2. CDR3 size: 16 residues. Trimming removed 5 bases from V and 2 bases from J; junction bases left unmatched: 9. DNA of the CDR3: TGTGCCAGCAGTCCCCGGGGGAGGGGACCCTACAATGAGCAGTTCTTC. It codes for CASSPRGRGPYNEQFF.

The chain combines TRBV4-1 with TRBJ2-1; TRBD2 matches 15 bases. CDR1 MGHRA and CDR2 YSYEKL come from the germline V gene. The junction had 4 bases not matched to a gene; V was cut back by 1 base and J by 0 bases. The CDR3 has 19 residues. CDR3 sequence (DNA): TGCGCCAGCAGCCAAGTCGGACTAGCGGGGGGGAGCTCCTACAATGAGCAGTTCTTC. Encoded protein: CASSQVGLAGGSSYNEQFF.